The T cell receptor beta chain described here comes from a study of molecular identifiers for immune sequencing clone quantification. The V gene's germline CDR1 is SGHAT and CDR2 FQNNGV. The CDR3 extends over 12 amino acids. The V end lost 9 bases, the J end lost 10 bases, and 17 bases lay between the germline ends. With respect to this clonotype: Just one base apart from a much larger clone, this may be a read error.

MiXCR, applied by TCRdb to the PCR reads, yields one record per CDR3 protein. The data contain more than 250,000 distinct CDR3 sequences, roughly a fifth of them singletons. The specimen sequenced was naive CD8+ T cells from blood, with Jurkat cell RNA spiked in. Sample subset: FACS-sorted CD8+CD4-CCR7+CD45RA+ naive T cells. This receptor was identified in a human donor in good health. Some libraries in this study had Jurkat cell RNA spiked in. The V and J genes are TRBV11-2 and TRBJ2-3, with D uncertain. CDR3 DNA: TGTGCCAGAAGCACATGGAACTCCGCGCAGTATTTT. It specifies CARSTWNSAQYF.